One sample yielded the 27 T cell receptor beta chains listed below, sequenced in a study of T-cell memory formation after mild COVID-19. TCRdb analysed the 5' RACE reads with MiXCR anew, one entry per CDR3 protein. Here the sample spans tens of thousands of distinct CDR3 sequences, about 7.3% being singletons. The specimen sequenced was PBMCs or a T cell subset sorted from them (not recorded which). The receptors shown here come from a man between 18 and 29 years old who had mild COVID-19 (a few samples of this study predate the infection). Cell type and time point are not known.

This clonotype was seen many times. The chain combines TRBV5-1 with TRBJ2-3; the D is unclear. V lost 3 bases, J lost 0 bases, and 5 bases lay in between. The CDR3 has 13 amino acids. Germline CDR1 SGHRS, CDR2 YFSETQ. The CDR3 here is CASSSDSTDTQYF. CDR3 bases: TGCGCCAGCAGCTCGGACAGCACAGATACGCAGTATTTT.

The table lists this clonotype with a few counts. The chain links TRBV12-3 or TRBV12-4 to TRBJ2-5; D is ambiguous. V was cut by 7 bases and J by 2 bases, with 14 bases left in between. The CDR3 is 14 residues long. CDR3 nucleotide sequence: TGTGCCAGCACCTCACCCGCGGTTCAAGAGACCCAGTACTTC. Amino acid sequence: CASTSPAVQETQYF.

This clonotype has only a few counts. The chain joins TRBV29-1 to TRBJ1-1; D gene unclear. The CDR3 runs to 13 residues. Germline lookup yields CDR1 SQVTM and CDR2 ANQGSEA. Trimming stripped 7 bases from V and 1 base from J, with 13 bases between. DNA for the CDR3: TGCAGCGCCAACCTTGGTGGGAACACTGAAGCTTTCTTT. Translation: CSANLGGNTEAFF.

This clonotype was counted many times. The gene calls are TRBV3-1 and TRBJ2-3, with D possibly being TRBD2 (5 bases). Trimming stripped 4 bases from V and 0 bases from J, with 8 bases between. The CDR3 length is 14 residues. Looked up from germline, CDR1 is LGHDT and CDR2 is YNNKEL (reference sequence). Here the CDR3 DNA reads TGTGCCAGCAGCCCTAGCTACAGCACAGATACGCAGTATTTT. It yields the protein CASSPSYSTDTQYF.

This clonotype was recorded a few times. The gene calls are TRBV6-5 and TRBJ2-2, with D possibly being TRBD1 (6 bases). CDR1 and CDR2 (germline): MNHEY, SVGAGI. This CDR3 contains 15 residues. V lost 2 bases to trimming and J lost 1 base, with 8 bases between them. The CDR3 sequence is CASSYTDRNTGELFF. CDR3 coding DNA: TGTGCCAGCAGTTACACGGACAGGAACACCGGGGAGCTGTTTTTT.

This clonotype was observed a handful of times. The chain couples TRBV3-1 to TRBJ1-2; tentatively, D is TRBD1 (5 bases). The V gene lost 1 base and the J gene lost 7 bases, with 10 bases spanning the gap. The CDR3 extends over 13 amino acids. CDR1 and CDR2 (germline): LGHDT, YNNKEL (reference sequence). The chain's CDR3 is CASSQGRQLGYTF. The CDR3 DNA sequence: TGTGCCAGCAGCCAAGGAAGACAGCTTGGCTACACCTTC.

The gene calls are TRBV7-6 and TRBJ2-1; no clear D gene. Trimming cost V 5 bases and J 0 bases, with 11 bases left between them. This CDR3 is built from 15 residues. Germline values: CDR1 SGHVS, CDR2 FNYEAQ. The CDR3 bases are TGTGCCAGCAGCCTCATCCCTGGCTCCTACAATGAGCAGTTCTTC. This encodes CASSLIPGSYNEQFF.

CDR3 sequence: CASSQIQSDGTQYF. For the CDR3, the DNA is TGCGCCAGCAGCCAGATCCAATCGGACGGGACCCAGTACTTC. V is TRBV5-1 and J is TRBJ2-5; D remains ambiguous. Looked up from germline, CDR1 is SGHRS and CDR2 is YFSETQ. The CDR3 length is 14 residues. V was trimmed by 4 bases and J by 7 bases, leaving 17 bases between them.

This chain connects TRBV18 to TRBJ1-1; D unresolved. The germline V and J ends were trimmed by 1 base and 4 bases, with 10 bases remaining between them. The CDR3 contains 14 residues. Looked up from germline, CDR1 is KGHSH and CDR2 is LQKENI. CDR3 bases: TGTGCCAGCTCACCACAGCAGGAGGCCACTGAAGCTTTCTTT. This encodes CASSPQQEATEAFF.

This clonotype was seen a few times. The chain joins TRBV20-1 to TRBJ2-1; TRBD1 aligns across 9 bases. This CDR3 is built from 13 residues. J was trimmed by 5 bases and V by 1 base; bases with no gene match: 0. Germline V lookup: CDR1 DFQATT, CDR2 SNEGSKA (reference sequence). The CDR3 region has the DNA TGCAGTGCTAGAGGGGACAGGGACAATGAGCAGTTCTTC. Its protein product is CSARGDRDNEQFF.

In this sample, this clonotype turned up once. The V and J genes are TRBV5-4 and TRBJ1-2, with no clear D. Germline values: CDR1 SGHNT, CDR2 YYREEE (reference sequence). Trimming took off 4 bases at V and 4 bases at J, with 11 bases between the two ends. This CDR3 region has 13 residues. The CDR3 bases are TGTGCCAGCAGCACTAACCGAATCTATGGCTACACCTTC. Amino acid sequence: CASSTNRIYGYTF.

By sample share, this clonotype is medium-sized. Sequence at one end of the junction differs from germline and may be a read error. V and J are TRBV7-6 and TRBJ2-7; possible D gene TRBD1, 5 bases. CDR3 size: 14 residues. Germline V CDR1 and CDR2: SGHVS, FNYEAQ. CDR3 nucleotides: TGTGCCAGCAGCTTAGGGGGCACGTCCTATGAGCAGTACTTC. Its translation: CASSLGGTSYEQYF.

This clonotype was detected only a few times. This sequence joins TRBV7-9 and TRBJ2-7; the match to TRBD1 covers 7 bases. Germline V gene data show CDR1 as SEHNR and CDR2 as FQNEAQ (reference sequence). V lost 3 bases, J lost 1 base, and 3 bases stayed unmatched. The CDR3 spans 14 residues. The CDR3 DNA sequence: TGTGCCAGCAGCTTTTCACAGGGGTCCTACGAGCAGTACTTC. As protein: CASSFSQGSYEQYF.

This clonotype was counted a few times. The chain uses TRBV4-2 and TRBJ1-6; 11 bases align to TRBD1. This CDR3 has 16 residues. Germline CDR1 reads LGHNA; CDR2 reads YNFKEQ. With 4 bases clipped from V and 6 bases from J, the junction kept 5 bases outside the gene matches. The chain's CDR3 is CASSRGQGVSNSPLHF. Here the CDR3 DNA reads TGTGCCAGCAGCCGGGGACAGGGGGTCTCTAATTCACCCCTCCACTTT.

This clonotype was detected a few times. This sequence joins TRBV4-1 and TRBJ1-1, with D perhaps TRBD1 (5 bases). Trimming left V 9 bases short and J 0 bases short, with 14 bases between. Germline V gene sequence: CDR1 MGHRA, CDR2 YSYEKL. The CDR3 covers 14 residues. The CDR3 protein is CASRGLTVNTEAFF. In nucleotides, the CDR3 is TGCGCCAGTCGGGGCCTAACAGTGAACACTGAAGCTTTCTTT.

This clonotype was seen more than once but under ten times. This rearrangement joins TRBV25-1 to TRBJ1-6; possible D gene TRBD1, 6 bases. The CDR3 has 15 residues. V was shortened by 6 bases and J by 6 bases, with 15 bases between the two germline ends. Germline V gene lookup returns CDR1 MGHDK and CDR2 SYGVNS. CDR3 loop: CASSEAGARNSPLHF. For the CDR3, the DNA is TGTGCCAGCAGCGAGGCGGGGGCGCGTAATTCACCCCTCCACTTT.

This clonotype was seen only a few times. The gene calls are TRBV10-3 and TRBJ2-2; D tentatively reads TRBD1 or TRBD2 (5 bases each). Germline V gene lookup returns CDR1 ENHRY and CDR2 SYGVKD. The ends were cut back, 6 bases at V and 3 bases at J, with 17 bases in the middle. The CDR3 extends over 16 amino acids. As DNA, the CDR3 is TGTGCCATCAGGAGCGGCAGGGCGGCAGACACCGGGGAGCTGTTTTTT. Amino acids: CAIRSGRAADTGELFF.

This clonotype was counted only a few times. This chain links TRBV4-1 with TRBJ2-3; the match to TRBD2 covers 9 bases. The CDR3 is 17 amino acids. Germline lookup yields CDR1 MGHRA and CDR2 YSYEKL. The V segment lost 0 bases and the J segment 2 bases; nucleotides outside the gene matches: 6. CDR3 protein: CASSQDYTSGFTDTQYF. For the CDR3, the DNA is TGCGCCAGCAGCCAAGATTACACTAGCGGGTTCACAGATACGCAGTATTTT.

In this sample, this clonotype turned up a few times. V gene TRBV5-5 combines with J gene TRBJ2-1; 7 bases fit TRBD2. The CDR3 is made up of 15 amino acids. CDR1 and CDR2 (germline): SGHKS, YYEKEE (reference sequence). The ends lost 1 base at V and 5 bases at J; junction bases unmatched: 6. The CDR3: CASSLLTGGDNEQFF. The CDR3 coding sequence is TGTGCCAGCAGCTTGTTAACGGGGGGAGACAATGAGCAGTTCTTC.

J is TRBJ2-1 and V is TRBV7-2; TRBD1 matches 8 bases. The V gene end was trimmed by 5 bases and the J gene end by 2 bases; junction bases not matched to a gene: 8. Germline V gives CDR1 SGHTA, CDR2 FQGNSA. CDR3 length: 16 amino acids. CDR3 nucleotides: TGTGCCAGCAGCCCCGACAGGGGAATTGCCTACAATGAGCAGTTCTTC. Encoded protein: CASSPDRGIAYNEQFF.

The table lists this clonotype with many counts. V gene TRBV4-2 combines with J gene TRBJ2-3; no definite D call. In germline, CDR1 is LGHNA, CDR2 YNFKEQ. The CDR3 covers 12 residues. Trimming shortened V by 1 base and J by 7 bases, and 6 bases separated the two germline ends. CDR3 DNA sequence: TGTGCCAGCAGCCAAGTTGAGAATACGCAGTATTTT. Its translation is CASSQVENTQYF.

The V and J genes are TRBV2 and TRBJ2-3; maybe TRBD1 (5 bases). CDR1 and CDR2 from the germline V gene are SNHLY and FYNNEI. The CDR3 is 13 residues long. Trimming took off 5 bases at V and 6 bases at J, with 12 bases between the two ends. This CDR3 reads CASSRWAGDTQYF. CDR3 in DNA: TGTGCCAGCAGTCGGTGGGCAGGGGATACGCAGTATTTT.

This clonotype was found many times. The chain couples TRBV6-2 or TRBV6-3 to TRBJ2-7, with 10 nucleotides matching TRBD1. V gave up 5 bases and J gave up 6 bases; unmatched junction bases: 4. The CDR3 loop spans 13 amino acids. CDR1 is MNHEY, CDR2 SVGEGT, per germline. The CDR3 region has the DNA TGTGCCAGCAGTCTCCGGGACAGGGGCGAGCAGTACGTC. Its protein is CASSLRDRGEQYV.

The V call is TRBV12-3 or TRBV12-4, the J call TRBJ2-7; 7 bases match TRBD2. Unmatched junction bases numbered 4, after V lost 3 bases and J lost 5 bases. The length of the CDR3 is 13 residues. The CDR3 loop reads CASSFWGGNEQYF. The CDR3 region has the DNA TGTGCCAGCAGTTTCTGGGGAGGGAACGAGCAGTACTTC.

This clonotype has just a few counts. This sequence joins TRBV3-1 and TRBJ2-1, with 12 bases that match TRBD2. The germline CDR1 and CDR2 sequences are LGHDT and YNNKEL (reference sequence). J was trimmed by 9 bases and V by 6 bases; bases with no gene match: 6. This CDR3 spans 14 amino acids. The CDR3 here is CASRTTSGGGEQFF. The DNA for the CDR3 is TGTGCCAGCAGAACGACTAGCGGGGGAGGTGAGCAGTTCTTC.

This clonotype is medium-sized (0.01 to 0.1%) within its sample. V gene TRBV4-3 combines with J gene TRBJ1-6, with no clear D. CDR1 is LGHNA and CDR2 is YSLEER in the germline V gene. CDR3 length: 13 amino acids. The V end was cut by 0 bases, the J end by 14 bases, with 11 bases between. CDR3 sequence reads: CASSQERRSSLHF. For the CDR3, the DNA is TGCGCCAGCAGCCAAGAAAGAAGGTCCTCCCTCCACTTT.

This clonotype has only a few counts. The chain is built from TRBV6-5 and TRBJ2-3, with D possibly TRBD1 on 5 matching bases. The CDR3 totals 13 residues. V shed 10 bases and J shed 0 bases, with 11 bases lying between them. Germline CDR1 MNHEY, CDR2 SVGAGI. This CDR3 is CAIQGSSTDTQYF. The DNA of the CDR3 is TGTGCCATCCAGGGTTCTAGCACAGATACGCAGTATTTT.